The sample holds many counts of the clone carrying this T cell receptor beta chain. V gave up 10 bases and J gave up 3 bases; unmatched junction bases: 4. Germline values: CDR1 ENHRY, CDR2 SYGVKD. The CDR3 contains 12 residues. Preparing the TCRbeta library involved the use of unique molecular identifiers. MiXCR was run by TCRdb on the PCR reads, yielding one entry per CDR3 protein. The sample has 210,000 or so distinct CDR3 sequences; about 9.5% are singletons. This sample is part of a study of T-cell reconstitution after alpha-beta-depleted transplantation in children. This chain connects TRBV10-3 to TRBJ2-5; 8 nucleotides agree with TRBD1. The specimen was PBMCs from the stem cell graft donor, collected from the stem cell graft. This clonotype was sampled from a human donor who donated a stem cell graft to a child with acute lymphoblastic leukemia. CDR3 bases: TGTGCCACCAAGACAGGGGAAGAGACCCAGTACTTC. Protein product: CATKTGEETQYF.